This TCR beta chain originates from a study of blood T cells in healthy people across ages. The authors ran a second PCR of 7 to 11 cycles using a sample-barcoded 5' primer and a J-beta primer mix. Tags on each cDNA molecule came from a template-switch adaptor with 12 random nucleotides. TCRdb passed the 5' RACE reads through MiXCR, listing each CDR3 protein once. The sample records about 800,000 distinct CDR3 sequences, approximately 25% being singletons. This clonotype has just a few counts. There are 15 residues in the CDR3. V was clipped by 6 bases and J by 3 bases, with 15 bases between them. Germline CDR1 MNHEY, CDR2 SMNVEV (reference sequence). The same sample was also studied in work on T cells of mothers and their children.

The chain couples TRBV27 to TRBJ1-5, with D perhaps TRBD1 (6 bases). The source is a boy between 5 and 17 years old in good health. Sequenced input: blood. The CDR3 loop reads CASSSQGWNNQPQHF. CDR3 bases: TGTGCCAGCAGCTCACAGGGATGGAACAATCAGCCCCAGCATTTT.